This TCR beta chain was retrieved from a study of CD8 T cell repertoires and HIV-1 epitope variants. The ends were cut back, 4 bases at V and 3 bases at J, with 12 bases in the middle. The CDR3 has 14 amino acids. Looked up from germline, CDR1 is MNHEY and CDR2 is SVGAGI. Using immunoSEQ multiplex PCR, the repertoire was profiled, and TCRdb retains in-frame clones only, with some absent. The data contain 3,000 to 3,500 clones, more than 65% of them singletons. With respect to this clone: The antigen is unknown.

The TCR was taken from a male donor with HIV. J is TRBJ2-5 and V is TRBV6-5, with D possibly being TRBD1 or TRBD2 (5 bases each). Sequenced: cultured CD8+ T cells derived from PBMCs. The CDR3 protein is CASSSNGGEETQYF. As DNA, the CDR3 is TGTGCCAGCAGTTCAAATGGGGGAGAAGAGACCCAGTACTTC.